This T cell receptor (beta chain) appears in the sequencing data of a study of cytomegalovirus exposure and HLA in healthy donors. The study drew the donors from its roughly 120-subject validation cohort, separate from the roughly 700-subject first cohort. About this clone itself: The sample has other DNA sequences that encode this CDR3 too.

V was clipped by 1 base and J by 2 bases, with 6 bases between them. Per germline, CDR1 SGHRS and CDR2 YFSETQ. The CDR3 runs 13 residues. The protocol was immunoSEQ multiplex PCR, while the TCRdb copy is restricted to in-frame clones and leaves out a portion. The sample records 200,000 to 250,000 clones, over 75% being singletons. The origin of this receptor is a man between 18 and 29 years old in good health and CMV-seropositive. The V and J genes are TRBV5-1 and TRBJ1-1; D is uncertain. The sample consisted of PBMCs. This chain's CDR3 is CASSLNQNTEAFF. The CDR3 nucleotides read TGCGCCAGCAGCTTGAACCAAAACACTGAAGCTTTCTTT.